This T cell receptor beta chain stems from a study of cytomegalovirus exposure and HLA in healthy donors. Study-wide results and caveats: The investigators catalogued under 200 TCR beta chains as cytomegalovirus-associated.

Concerning this clone: Its antigen is unidentified.

The CDR3 has 15 residues. V dropped 3 bases and J dropped 0 bases, with 12 bases sitting between them. From germline, CDR1 is SGDLS and CDR2 YYNGEE. This PCR relied on a set of 60 Vbeta primers and 13 Jbeta primers. Data came from immunoSEQ multiplex PCR; TCRdb stores just in-frame clones and leaves some out. The sample carries around 210,000 clones, 70% to 80% recorded once. This rearrangement joins TRBV9 to TRBJ2-5; unclear D gene. Sequenced input: PBMCs. The sequence came from a male donor in good health and CMV-seropositive. CDR3 amino acids: CASSANQEYQETQYF. The CDR3 DNA reads TGTGCCAGCAGCGCGAATCAAGAGTACCAAGAGACCCAGTACTTC.